The clone carrying this T cell receptor (beta chain) has more than one count but fewer than ten. Antigen: not known. Germline CDR1 and CDR2: SGHVS and FNYEAQ. The CDR3 is made up of 15 amino acids. Germline trimming cut 2 bases from V and 5 bases from J; bases unmatched to any gene: 9. Extractions gave at least 5 micrograms of total RNA per sample. This sample was taken from a study of blood T cells in healthy people across ages. Whole-study findings and limits: Correlation between TCR beta diversity and naive T cell percentage was strong.

It was with a sample-barcoded 5' primer and a J-beta primer mix that a second PCR of roughly 6 to 12 cycles was run. Each CDR3 protein gets one entry after TCRdb re-called the 5' RACE reads with MiXCR. Here the sample spans about 640,000 distinct CDR3 sequences, 35% to 50% being singletons. Source material: blood. This chain links TRBV7-6 with TRBJ2-7; 7 nucleotides agree with TRBD2. This TCR derives from a man older than 75 in good health. CDR3 residues: CASSLRPPTSDEQYF. CDR3 nucleotides: TGTGCCAGCAGCTTAAGGCCCCCAACTAGCGACGAGCAGTACTTC.